This T cell receptor beta chain emerged from a study of tumor-infiltrating lymphocytes in localized non-small cell lung cancer. Study-wide background: From each patient, both tumor and uninvolved lung, non-adjacent to tumor, were sampled.

Only in-frame clones appear in the TCRdb table, and some are missing; sequencing was by immunoSEQ multiplex PCR. The sample holds 6,800 or so clones, roughly 60% seen once. This clone was detected only once. Its antigen is currently unknown. Study-level findings and limits: Only some patients had TCR sequencing, depending on available tissue. Different pieces of the same tissue went to different assays, confounding technical variation with intratumor heterogeneity.

The CDR3 runs to 13 residues. Per germline, CDR1 WSHSY and CDR2 SAAADI. The V and J ends lost 2 bases and 5 bases respectively, with 7 bases between them. The chain uses TRBV10-2 and TRBJ1-5; D not resolved. Material: uninvolved lung tissue not adjacent to the tumor. This TCR was recovered from a human donor with non-small cell lung cancer. The CDR3, as DNA: TGCGCCAGCAGTGAGGGGCTTTATCAGCCCCAGCATTTT. Translating gives CASSEGLYQPQHF.